These 28 T cell receptor beta chains were all obtained from the same sample, sequenced in a study of blood T cell repertoires in COVID-19. Profiled with immunoSEQ multiplex PCR; TCRdb holds only in-frame clones, not every one. This table holds a few hundred thousand clones, 88% found once. The sequenced material came from PBMCs or T cells enriched from blood (not recorded which). These receptors originate from a woman in her sixties in a cohort exposed to, infected with or recovered from COVID-19 (not recorded which).

This clone was observed a few times. The chain uses TRBV5-1 and TRBJ1-5; D perhaps matches TRBD1 (6 bases). The CDR3 has 15 residues. Germline V gene data show CDR1 as SGHRS and CDR2 as YFSETQ. Trimming removed 2 bases from V and 5 bases from J, with 14 bases in between. In DNA form, the CDR3 reads TGCGCCAGCAGCTTCCAAGGGCCAGGGGATCAGCCCCAGCATTTT. This encodes CASSFQGPGDQPQHF.

The V gene is TRBV10-3, the J gene TRBJ2-1; TRBD1 matches 8 bases. The CDR3 is 15 residues long. CDR1 and CDR2 from the germline V gene are ENHRY and SYGVKD. V was pared by 10 bases and J by 7 bases, with 15 bases of the junction left unmatched. CDR3 region: CATRVGTGSSNEQFF. CDR3 sequence (DNA): TGTGCCACCAGGGTGGGGACAGGATCATCAAATGAGCAGTTCTTC.

In this sample, this clone turned up once. This chain uses TRBV19 with TRBJ1-5; weak D call: TRBD1 (5 bases). Looked up from germline, CDR1 is LNHDA and CDR2 is SQIVND (reference sequence). The V and J ends lost 4 bases and 0 bases respectively, with 10 bases between them. The CDR3 consists of 15 residues. The CDR3 nucleotides are TGTGCCAGTAGTAGGGGCCTTTATAGCAATCAGCCCCAGCATTTT. This gives the protein CASSRGLYSNQPQHF.

V gene TRBV25-1 combines with J gene TRBJ2-7; 7 nucleotides match TRBD2. The CDR3 has 14 amino acids. Germline V CDR1 and CDR2: MGHDK, SYGVNS. Trimming at V came to 8 bases and at J to 5 bases, leaving 12 bases not matched to a gene. Here the CDR3 reads CASGSGVVPNEQYF. The CDR3 DNA follows: TGTGCCAGCGGAAGCGGGGTTGTTCCGAACGAGCAGTACTTC.

The rearrangement links TRBV27 to TRBJ2-7, with D possibly being TRBD1 (6 bases). This CDR3 contains 17 residues. Germline V gene lookup returns CDR1 MNHEY and CDR2 SMNVEV (reference sequence). Trimming left V 0 bases short and J 2 bases short, with 17 bases between. In DNA, the CDR3 is TGTGCCAGCAGTTTATCCTCACCCCCCTACAGGGCCTACGAGCAGTACTTC. Amino acid sequence: CASSLSSPPYRAYEQYF.

This chain joins TRBV28 and TRBJ2-7; 7 bases fit TRBD2. The V gene's germline CDR1 is MDHEN and CDR2 SYDVKM. V lost 6 bases to trimming and J lost 6 bases; unmatched junction nucleotides: 11. This CDR3 spans 14 amino acids. In nucleotides, the CDR3 is TGTGCCAGCAGCGGGGGGAAAGGGTCAGGCGAGCAGTACTTC. It yields the protein CASSGGKGSGEQYF.

V usage is TRBV24-1 and J usage is TRBJ2-1; TRBD2 matches at 14 bases. CDR1 is KGHDR, CDR2 SFDVKD, per germline. V was pared by 4 bases and J by 2 bases, with 6 bases of the junction left unmatched. This CDR3 contains 18 residues. CDR3 in DNA: TGTGCCACCAGTGACGCCGGGACTAGCGGGAGTACCTACAATGAGCAGTTCTTC. Its translation is CATSDAGTSGSTYNEQFF.

This CDR3 is CASAGLLNTEAFF. DNA of the CDR3: TGTGCCAGCGCCGGACTCCTGAACACTGAAGCTTTCTTT. This rearrangement joins TRBV2 to TRBJ1-1; D gene unclear. Germline V CDR1 and CDR2: SNHLY, FYNNEI. With 8 bases removed from V and 0 bases from J, the gap between germline ends came to 10 bases. The CDR3 spans 13 residues.

The chain recombines TRBV7-9 with TRBJ2-1; 7 positions match TRBD2. V shed 6 bases, J shed 9 bases, and the junction held 8 bases outside the gene matches. CDR1 and CDR2 (germline): SEHNR, FQNEAQ (reference sequence). The CDR3 is made up of 13 amino acids. CDR3 coding DNA: TGTGCCAGCAGAACAGCGGGATATAGTGAGCAGTTCTTC. Its translation: CASRTAGYSEQFF.

The chain joins TRBV5-4 to TRBJ2-3; TRBD2 is a possible D gene (5 bases). Trimming took 3 bases from V and 2 from J, leaving 10 bases between them. CDR1 SGHNT and CDR2 YYREEE come from the germline V gene (reference sequence). The CDR3 sequence is 14 residues long. The CDR3 loop reads CASSSDSYTDTQYF. In nucleotides, the CDR3 is TGTGCCAGCAGCTCGGACTCCTACACAGATACGCAGTATTTT.

J is TRBJ1-2 and V is TRBV3-1 (or the pseudogene TRBV3-2); 10 positions match TRBD1. The CDR3 has 16 amino acids. With V trimmed by 3 bases and J by 4 bases, 8 bases remained unmatched. Germline CDR1 is LGHDT and CDR2 is YNNKEL (reference sequence). The CDR3 spells CASSHSRTGGLYGYTF. The CDR3 coding sequence is TGTGCCAGCAGCCATTCGCGGACAGGGGGTCTCTATGGCTACACCTTC.

This clone is a singleton in its sample. The J gene is TRBJ2-5, the V gene TRBV7-9; TRBD2 is a possible D gene (5 bases). Per germline, CDR1 SEHNR and CDR2 FQNEAQ (reference sequence). The CDR3 is made up of 15 amino acids. Trimming cost V 1 base and J 4 bases, with 13 bases left between them. In nucleotides, the CDR3 is TGTGCCAGCAGCTTAGGGGGAGCCTCATCAGAGACCCAGTACTTC. Encoded protein: CASSLGGASSETQYF.

The genes are TRBV28 and TRBJ1-5; 12 nucleotides agree with TRBD1. The length of the CDR3 is 19 residues. Trimming removed 4 bases from V and 6 bases from J; junction bases left unmatched: 16. Germline V gene sequence: CDR1 MDHEN, CDR2 SYDVKM. For the CDR3, the DNA is TGTGCCAGCAGTTGGGGCCGGGACAGGGGGCTCTTCATTGGTCAGCCCCAGCATTTT. This codes for CASSWGRDRGLFIGQPQHF. Together with reference TRBV28 and TRBJ1-5, the CDR3 gives the full variable domain: DVKVTQSSRYLVKRTGEKVFLECVQDMDHENMFWYRQDPGLGLRLIYFSYDVKMKEKGDIPEGYSVSREKKERFSLILESASTNQTSMYLCASSWGRDRGLFIGQPQHFGDGTRLSIL.

The chain carries TRBV10-2 and TRBJ1-4; weak D call: TRBD1 (5 bases). CDR1 WSHSY and CDR2 SAAADI come from the germline V gene. V was cut by 3 bases and J by 8 bases, with 13 bases left in between. This CDR3 contains 14 residues. The CDR3 nucleotides read TGCGCCAGCAGTGACTGGGGCCTCAACGAAAAACTGTTTTTT. Translated: CASSDWGLNEKLFF.

This chain connects TRBV28 to TRBJ2-7; D perhaps matches TRBD1 (6 bases). Per germline, CDR1 MDHEN and CDR2 SYDVKM. Trimming removed 8 bases from V and 6 bases from J, with 8 bases in between. This CDR3 spans 10 amino acids. CDR3 DNA: TGTGCCAGCCGCAGGGGCGAGCAGTACTTC. It encodes CASRRGEQYF.

The rearrangement links TRBV9 to TRBJ1-1, with D possibly matching TRBD1 (6 bases). Deletions cut 0 bases from V and 1 base from J, with 7 bases between. Germline-derived CDR1 and CDR2 are SGDLS and YYNGEE. This CDR3 has 14 amino acids. CDR3 bases: TGTGCCAGCAGCGTAGGACAGGAGAACACTGAAGCTTTCTTT. It is translated as CASSVGQENTEAFF.

The rearrangement links TRBV9 to TRBJ2-2; D is unclear. The V end lost 0 bases, the J end lost 3 bases, and 12 bases lay between the germline ends. CDR3 size: 16 residues. Germline V CDR1 and CDR2: SGDLS, YYNGEE. The CDR3 DNA sequence: TGTGCCAGCAGCGTAGAAACGGGTACCTACACCGGGGAGCTGTTTTTT. It specifies CASSVETGTYTGELFF.

This chain uses TRBV18 with TRBJ1-6; D gene ambiguous. This CDR3 spans 15 amino acids. The V gene lost 3 bases and the J gene lost 0 bases, with 6 bases spanning the gap. CDR1 is KGHSH and CDR2 is LQKENI in the germline V gene. The CDR3 region has the DNA TGTGCCAGCTCACCCGGGAGCTCCTATAATTCACCCCTCCACTTT. Its translation: CASSPGSSYNSPLHF.

DNA of the CDR3: TGTGCCAGCAGTCCCGGACGGGGAATCGGAGAGACCCAGTACTTC. It yields the protein CASSPGRGIGETQYF. The V gene is TRBV6-5, the J gene TRBJ2-5, with D possibly matching TRBD2 (5 bases). With 5 bases removed from V and 4 bases from J, the gap between germline ends came to 17 bases. The CDR3 is 15 amino acids. CDR1 and CDR2 (germline): MNHEY, SVGAGI.

The chain is built from TRBV24-1 and TRBJ2-3; 9 bases map to TRBD1. The CDR3 consists of 16 residues. Trimming removed 4 bases from V and 6 bases from J; junction bases left unmatched: 10. Per the germline V gene, CDR1 is KGHDR and CDR2 is SFDVKD. The chain's CDR3 is CATSDGTGSRLDTQYF. The CDR3 DNA is TGTGCCACCAGTGACGGGACAGGGAGTCGCCTCGATACGCAGTATTTT.

The chain is built from TRBV4-2 and TRBJ2-5; the match to TRBD1 covers 8 bases. This CDR3 contains 18 residues. With V trimmed by 1 base and J by 5 bases, 15 bases remained unmatched. The germline gives CDR1 LGHNA, CDR2 YNFKEQ. CDR3 sequence (DNA): TGTGCCAGCAGCCAAGGCCCCTCCGGGGACAGGAATAGGGAGACCCAGTACTTC. Its translation: CASSQGPSGDRNRETQYF.

The chain has TRBV10-3 and TRBJ1-3; TRBD1 matches 9 bases. The CDR3 runs to 13 residues. Germline values: CDR1 ENHRY, CDR2 SYGVKD. V shed 11 bases and J 1 base; nucleotides not matched to a gene: 3. In nucleotides, the CDR3 is TGTGCCGGACAGGGGAGGTCTGGAAACACCATATATTTT. It translates to CAGQGRSGNTIYF.

V and J are TRBV9 and TRBJ1-2; D remains unclear. Germline V lookup: CDR1 SGDLS, CDR2 YYNGEE. This CDR3 has 16 amino acids. V lost 4 bases, J lost 0 bases, and 16 bases lay in between. CDR3: CASSPPSQATNYGYTF. CDR3 DNA: TGTGCCAGCAGCCCACCGTCCCAGGCAACTAACTATGGCTACACCTTC.

The chain uses TRBV19 and TRBJ1-5, with D possibly TRBD1 on 6 matching bases. The CDR3 consists of 14 residues. The germline V and J ends were trimmed by 5 bases and 6 bases, with 14 bases remaining between them. In germline, CDR1 is LNHDA, CDR2 SQIVND (reference sequence). The CDR3 spells CASSPRRGSQPQHF. CDR3 in DNA: TGTGCCAGTAGTCCTAGAAGGGGGAGTCAGCCCCAGCATTTT.

This clone has just one count. The rearrangement uses TRBV10-3 and TRBJ2-7, with a weak D call TRBD1 (6 bases). V lost 8 bases and J lost 3, with 11 bases in between. The germline V gene encodes CDR1 ENHRY and CDR2 SYGVKD. The length of the CDR3 is 12 residues. CDR3 nucleotides: TGTGCCATCCGGACAGAAAGCTACGAGCAGTACTTC. The encoded protein is CAIRTESYEQYF.

The chain is built from TRBV6-5 and TRBJ1-2, with TRBD1 identical over 8 bases. The CDR3 runs to 14 residues. Looked up from germline, CDR1 is MNHEY and CDR2 is SVGAGI. J lost 2 bases, V lost 8 bases, and 7 bases had no gene match. CDR3 nucleotide sequence: TGTGCCAGCGTATTGGCAGGGGGCAACTATGGCTACACCTTC. Translation: CASVLAGGNYGYTF.

The rearrangement uses TRBV2 and TRBJ2-1, with D possibly matching TRBD2 (6 bases). V lost 6 bases, J lost 10 bases, and 13 bases lay in between. This CDR3 region has 12 residues. Germline lookup yields CDR1 SNHLY and CDR2 FYNNEI. The CDR3 region is CASRPPSAEQFF. The CDR3 DNA sequence: TGTGCCAGCAGGCCACCTAGCGCCGAGCAGTTCTTC. Full variable domain (outside the CDR3, taken from reference TRBV2 and TRBJ2-1): EPEVTQTPSHQVTQMGQEVILRCVPISNHLYFYWYRQILGQKVEFLVSFYNNEISEKSEIFDDQFSVERPDGSNFTLKIRSTKLEDSAMYFCASRPPSAEQFFGPGTRLTVL.

The chain carries TRBV6-5 and TRBJ2-2; no clear D gene. The CDR3 runs 13 residues. CDR1 and CDR2 from the germline V gene are MNHEY and SVGAGI. V was clipped by 4 bases and J by 4 bases, with 7 bases between them. Here the CDR3 reads CASSFTRTGELFF. The CDR3 DNA reads as TGTGCCAGCAGTTTCACGCGCACCGGGGAGCTGTTTTTT.